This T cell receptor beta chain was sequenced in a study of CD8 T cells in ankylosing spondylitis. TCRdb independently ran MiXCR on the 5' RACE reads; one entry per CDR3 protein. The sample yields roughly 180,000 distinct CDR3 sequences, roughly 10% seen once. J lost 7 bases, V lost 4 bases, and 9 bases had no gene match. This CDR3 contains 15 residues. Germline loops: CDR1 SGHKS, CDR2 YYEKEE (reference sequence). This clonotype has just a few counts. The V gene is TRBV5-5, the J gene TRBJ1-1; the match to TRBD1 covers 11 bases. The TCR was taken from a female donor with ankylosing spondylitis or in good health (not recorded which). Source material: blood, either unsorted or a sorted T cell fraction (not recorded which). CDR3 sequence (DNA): TGTGCCAGCAGCCCTGGACAGGGGGCGCGTGGTGAAGCTTTCTTT. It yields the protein CASSPGQGARGEAFF.